These T cell receptor beta chains were read from a single sample in a study of blood T cell repertoires in COVID-19. The data were produced by immunoSEQ multiplex PCR, yet TCRdb's version contains in-frame clones alone and is incomplete. The repertoire holds 130,000 or so clones, with around 84% as singletons. Material for sequencing was PBMCs or T cells enriched from blood (not recorded which). These receptors originate from a man aged 40-55 years with acute COVID-19. Each CDR3 is given with its conserved first and last residue. The D gene is left open where the match is weak. Not every row has a clone size; where given, it reads once, few, many or a size class.

>NA|TRBJ1-1|TRBV5-5|NA
CASSLEGGGTEAFF
TGTGCCAGCAGCCTCGAGGGGGGGGGCACTGAAGCTTTCTTT
>NA|TRBJ2-1|TRBV7-2|TRBD2
CASSSRLAGGPEQFF
TGTGCCAGCAGCTCTCGACTAGCGGGAGGGCCGGAGCAGTTCTTC
>once|TRBJ2-7|TRBV10-2|TRBD1
CASSPVDRVDTYEQYF
TGCGCCAGCAGTCCCGTGGACAGGGTGGACACCTACGAGCAGTACTTC
>NA|TRBJ1-2|TRBV10-3|TRBD1
CAITPGTGPYYGYTF
TGTGCCATCACCCCCGGGACAGGACCATACTATGGCTACACCTTC
>NA|TRBJ1-5|TRBV19|TRBD1
CASAPPRQGSINQPQHF
TGTGCCAGCGCCCCCCCGCGACAGGGAAGTATTAATCAGCCCCAGCATTTT
>few|TRBJ2-7|TRBV7-2|NA
CASSSSGESYEQYF
TGTGCCAGCAGCTCCTCAGGGGAGTCCTACGAGCAGTACTTC
>once|TRBJ1-6|TRBV27|TRBD1
CASSRTGVGNSPLHF
TGTGCCAGCAGTCGGACAGGGGTCGGGAATTCACCCCTCCACTTT
>NA|TRBJ1-2|TRBV23-1|TRBD1
CARNRDRAYGYTF
TGCGCCAGGAACCGGGACAGGGCCTATGGCTACACCTTC
>NA|TRBJ1-6|TRBV10-3|NA
CAISLGVPGTNSSPLHF
TGTGCCATCAGTCTGGGAGTTCCCGGGACAAACTCCTCACCCCTCCACTTT
>NA|TRBJ1-1|TRBV6-5|NA
CASRLAQGRTEAFF
TGTGCCAGCAGGTTAGCCCAGGGAAGAACTGAAGCTTTCTTT
>few|TRBJ2-2|TRBV11-2|NA
CASSPRSTGELFF
TGTGCCAGCAGCCCCAGAAGCACCGGGGAGCTGTTTTTT
>NA|TRBJ2-1|TRBV7-9|NA
CASSLKQGGNEQFF
TGTGCCAGCAGCTTAAAACAGGGAGGGAATGAGCAGTTCTTC
>once|TRBJ2-2|TRBV28|NA
CASSLQGAGELFF
TGTGCCAGCAGTCTACAGGGCGCCGGGGAGCTGTTTTTT
>NA|TRBJ2-7|TRBV7-2|TRBD1
CASSQDRAREQYF
TGTGCCAGCAGCCAAGACAGGGCTCGCGAGCAGTACTTC
>NA|TRBJ2-3|TRBV7-3|TRBD1
CASSLNRGSTDTQYF
TGTGCCAGCAGCTTAAACAGGGGATCCACAGATACGCAGTATTTT
>NA|TRBJ2-5|TRBV7-8|NA
CASSFSDYRETQYF
TGTGCCAGCAGCTTCTCAGATTACAGGGAGACCCAGTACTTC
>NA|TRBJ1-1|TRBV30|TRBD1
CAWSGPQGWAEAFF
TGTGCCTGGAGTGGCCCACAGGGGTGGGCTGAAGCTTTCTTT
>NA|TRBJ2-5|TRBV6-5|NA
CASSDSPLLEIQYF
TGTGCCAGCAGTGACTCCCCGCTCCTAGAGATCCAGTACTTC
>NA|TRBJ1-1|TRBV7-9|TRBD1
CASSLFQGGTEAFF
TGTGCCAGCAGCTTATTTCAGGGGGGCACTGAAGCTTTCTTT
>NA|TRBJ2-3|TRBV7-2|NA
CASSFSGMGTDTQYF
TGTGCCAGCAGCTTCTCCGGTATGGGCACAGATACGCAGTATTTT
>NA|TRBJ2-7|TRBV9|TRBD1
CASSAGTGRNEQYF
TGTGCCAGCAGCGCGGGGACAGGGAGAAACGAGCAGTACTTC
>NA|TRBJ1-1|TRBV12-3/TRBV12-4|TRBD1
CASSLNRGIEAFF
TGTGCCAGCAGTTTAAACAGGGGGATTGAAGCTTTCTTT
>once|TRBJ1-1|TRBV7-9|NA
CASSVQVNTEAFF
TGTGCCAGCAGCGTACAGGTGAACACTGAAGCTTTCTTT
>NA|TRBJ2-5|TRBV28|NA
CASSLGGRETQYF
TGTGCCAGCAGTTTGGGGGGTCGGGAGACCCAGTACTTC
>NA|TRBJ2-1|TRBV18|NA
CASSPNPGQGSPSSYNEQFF
TGTGCCAGCTCACCCAATCCGGGACAAGGGTCCCCTAGCTCCTACAATGAGCAGTTCTTC
>NA|TRBJ2-1|TRBV18|TRBD2
CASSLSSGRNYNEQFF
TGTGCCAGCTCGTTGTCTAGCGGGCGAAACTACAATGAGCAGTTCTTC
>NA|TRBJ2-7|TRBV13|TRBD2
CASSPGLAGEPRPF
TGTGCCAGCAGCCCGGGACTAGCGGGAGAGCCCCGTCCGTTT
>NA|TRBJ1-1|TRBV7-8|NA
CASRRDGDGAFF
TGTGCCAGCAGACGAGACGGCGACGGGGCTTTCTTT
>NA|TRBJ2-7|TRBV5-1|TRBD1
CASSPNPGQVYEQYF
TGCGCCAGCAGCCCTAACCCGGGACAGGTTTACGAGCAGTACTTC
>NA|TRBJ1-2|TRBV7-2|NA
CASSPRRRESYTF
TGTGCCAGCAGCCCCCGTCGGAGGGAGTCCTACACCTTC
>NA|TRBJ2-2|TRBV19|TRBD1
CASGQGTNTGELFF
TGTGCCAGTGGACAGGGGACGAACACCGGGGAGCTGTTTTTT
>NA|TRBJ1-2|TRBV28|NA
CASRRTVNYGYTF
TGTGCCAGCAGACGCACTGTTAACTATGGCTACACCTTC
>NA|TRBJ1-4|TRBV5-1|NA
CASSVTGIGEKLFF
TGCGCCAGCAGCGTCACAGGGATCGGTGAAAAACTGTTTTTT
>NA|TRBJ1-2|TRBV5-1|TRBD1
CASSRTGGLDGYTF
TGCGCCAGCTCGCGGACAGGGGGCTTAGATGGCTACACCTTC
>NA|TRBJ1-1|TRBV11-2|TRBD1
CASSWTGDEAFF
TGTGCCAGCAGCTGGACAGGGGATGAAGCTTTCTTT
>NA|TRBJ1-1|TRBV18|NA
CASSGSTRTNTEAFF
TGTGCCAGCTCAGGTTCCACTAGAACGAACACTGAAGCTTTCTTT
>few|TRBJ2-7|TRBV4-2|TRBD2
CASSQEVGRGYEQYF
TGTGCCAGCAGCCAAGAGGTCGGGAGGGGTTACGAGCAGTACTTC
>NA|TRBJ1-1|TRBV7-9|NA
CASSLGPTGLNTEAFF
TGTGCCAGCAGCCTAGGTCCTACAGGGCTGAACACTGAAGCTTTCTTT
>few|TRBJ2-7|TRBV10-3|TRBD1
CANSWDRVSEQYF
TGTGCAAACTCTTGGGACAGGGTGTCCGAGCAGTACTTC
>NA|TRBJ1-6|TRBV6-1|TRBD1
CASRQGNHNSPLHF
TGTGCCAGCCGACAGGGGAACCATAATTCACCCCTCCACTTT
>once|TRBJ2-3|TRBV6-5|TRBD2
CASRGAGATDTQYF
TGTGCCAGCAGAGGAGCGGGGGCAACAGATACGCAGTATTTT
>NA|TRBJ2-5|TRBV24-1|TRBD2
CATSDLVAGVGETQYF
TGTGCCACCAGTGATTTGGTAGCGGGAGTTGGAGAGACCCAGTACTTC
>NA|TRBJ2-2|TRBV5-4|NA
CASSLGTHGGTGELFF
TGTGCCAGCAGCCTCGGGACCCACGGGGGAACCGGGGAGCTGTTTTTT
>NA|TRBJ1-3|TRBV2|NA
CASFIRGGSGNTIYF
TGTGCCAGCTTTATCAGAGGAGGCTCTGGAAACACCATATATTTT
>NA|TRBJ1-2|TRBV5-1|NA
CASIKEPRDYGYTF
TGCGCCAGCATCAAAGAACCTCGAGACTATGGCTACACCTTC
>NA|TRBJ2-1|TRBV7-8|TRBD2
CASSLDSGVAYNEQFF
TGTGCCAGCAGCTTAGATAGCGGGGTGGCCTACAATGAGCAGTTCTTC